The 11 T cell receptor beta chains given below trace back to one sample, sequenced in a study of T cells after yellow fever vaccination. TCRdb passed the 5' RACE reads through MiXCR, listing each CDR3 protein once. There are 400,000 or so distinct CDR3 sequences in the sample; around 6.4% occur only once, and 15% lies in the top ten. The specimen was PBMCs, collected 5 days after the yellow fever booster vaccination. These receptors were obtained from a man under 40 who received the YFV17D yellow fever vaccine.

This chain joins TRBV20-1 and TRBJ1-1, with 8 bases matching TRBD1. This CDR3 has 13 amino acids. V shed 0 bases, J shed 12 bases, and the junction held 9 bases outside the gene matches. The germline CDR1 and CDR2 sequences are DFQATT and SNEGSKA (reference sequence). The CDR3 loop reads CSARDSFTGGTFF. CDR3 DNA: TGCAGTGCTAGAGATTCGTTCACAGGGGGAACTTTCTTT.

The rearrangement links TRBV2 to TRBJ2-5; 9 bases line up with TRBD1. Germline V CDR1 and CDR2: SNHLY, FYNNEI. CDR3 length: 13 amino acids. V was pared by 3 bases and J by 14 bases, with 10 bases of the junction left unmatched. Here the CDR3 reads CASSEGQGSSRYF. The CDR3 region has the DNA TGTGCCAGCAGTGAGGGACAGGGATCATCTCGATACTTC.

This clonotype was detected many times. The chain recombines TRBV29-1 with TRBJ2-3; D unresolved. The CDR3 length is 11 residues. CDR1 SQVTM and CDR2 ANQGSEA come from the germline V gene. The V and J ends lost 2 bases and 9 bases respectively, with 9 bases between them. For the CDR3, the DNA is TGCAGCGTTGAACGCGTTCAAACGCAGTATTTT. Amino acids: CSVERVQTQYF.

As concerns this clonotype: A much larger clonotype is one base distant, so this may be a read error. The chain is built from TRBV7-9 and TRBJ2-2, with D maybe TRBD1 (5 bases). The CDR3 is 17 residues long. Germline V CDR1 and CDR2: SEHNR, FQNEAQ (reference sequence). This chain's CDR3 is CASSITVLGLDTVELFF. The DNA of the CDR3 is TGTGCCAGCAGCATCACGGTTCTGGGGCTGGACACCGTGGAGCTGTTTTTT.

This clonotype was found many times. The V gene is TRBV6-5, the J gene TRBJ2-7; 12 positions agree with TRBD2. CDR1 and CDR2 from the germline V gene are MNHEY and SVGAGI. The CDR3 loop spans 18 amino acids. V lost 0 bases to trimming and J lost 7 bases; unmatched junction nucleotides: 13. For the CDR3, the DNA is TGTGCCAGCAGTTACTCCGTTTCGGCTAGCGGGAGGGCCGGGGAGCAGTACTTC. It codes for CASSYSVSASGRAGEQYF.

For the CDR3, the DNA is TGTGCCAGCAGAAAACTAGGGGACTACAATGAGCAGTTCTTC. Translating it yields CASRKLGDYNEQFF. The chain is built from TRBV6-1 and TRBJ2-1; D tentatively fits TRBD1 or TRBD2 (5 bases each). The CDR3 loop spans 14 amino acids. Germline V CDR1 and CDR2: MNHNS, SASEGT. The V end lost 6 bases, the J end lost 3 bases, and 12 bases lay between the germline ends.

The chain employs TRBV5-1 and TRBJ1-4, with 10 positions matching TRBD1. The CDR3 spans 15 residues. V lost 7 bases and J lost 4; bases outside the gene matches: 7. CDR1 is SGHRS, CDR2 YFSETQ, per germline. The CDR3 DNA sequence: TGCGCCAGCGGTTCGGGACAGGGGCATAATGAAAAACTGTTTTTT. This sequence encodes CASGSGQGHNEKLFF.

This clonotype was found a few times. This chain uses TRBV3-1 with TRBJ2-5; 9 bases are shared with TRBD1. Germline assignment: CDR1 LGHDT and CDR2 YNNKEL (reference sequence). The CDR3 totals 15 residues. The V segment lost 4 bases and the J segment 5 bases; nucleotides outside the gene matches: 8. In DNA, the CDR3 is TGTGCCAGCAGCCCCGGGACAGGGATGTTCGAGACCCAGTACTTC. Amino acids: CASSPGTGMFETQYF.

This clonotype was recorded many times. J is TRBJ2-2 and V is TRBV27; TRBD1 might be the D (5 bases). Germline values: CDR1 MNHEY, CDR2 SMNVEV (reference sequence). There are 14 residues in the CDR3. Trimming took 7 bases from V and 1 from J, leaving 10 bases between them. CDR3 amino acids: CASTPGWNTGELFF. The CDR3 DNA is TGTGCCAGCACCCCAGGGTGGAACACCGGGGAGCTGTTTTTT.

In this sample, this clonotype turned up a few times. Sequence at one end of the junction differs from germline and may be a read error. The J gene is TRBJ2-7, the V gene TRBV7-2; TRBD1 might be the D (5 bases). This CDR3 has 14 residues. The germline V gene has CDR1 SGHTA and CDR2 FQGNSA. CDR3 sequence reads: CASTLDSFLREQYF. In nucleotides, the CDR3 is TGTGCCAGCACCTTAGACAGTTTTCTTAGGGAGCAGTACTTC.

The chain links TRBV7-9 to TRBJ1-6; D gene ambiguous. V was shortened by 5 bases and J by 7 bases, with 9 bases between the two germline ends. The CDR3 is 13 residues long. The germline V gene has CDR1 SEHNR and CDR2 FQNEAQ (reference sequence). The CDR3 DNA sequence: TGTGCCAGCAGCCCCGCCTTAAATTCACCCCTCCACTTT. Protein: CASSPALNSPLHF.